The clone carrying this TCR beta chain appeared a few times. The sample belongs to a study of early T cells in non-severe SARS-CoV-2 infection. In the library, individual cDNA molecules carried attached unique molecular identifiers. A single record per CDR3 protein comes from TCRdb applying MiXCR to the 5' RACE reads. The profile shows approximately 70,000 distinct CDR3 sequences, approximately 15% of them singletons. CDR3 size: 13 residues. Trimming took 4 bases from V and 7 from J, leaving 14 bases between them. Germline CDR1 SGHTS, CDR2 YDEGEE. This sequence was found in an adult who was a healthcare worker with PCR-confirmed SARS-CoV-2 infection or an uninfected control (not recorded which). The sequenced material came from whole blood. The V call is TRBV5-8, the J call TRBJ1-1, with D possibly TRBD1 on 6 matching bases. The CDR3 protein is CASSRRGRGEAFF. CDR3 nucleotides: TGTGCCAGCAGCCGGCGGGGCAGGGGTGAAGCTTTCTTT.